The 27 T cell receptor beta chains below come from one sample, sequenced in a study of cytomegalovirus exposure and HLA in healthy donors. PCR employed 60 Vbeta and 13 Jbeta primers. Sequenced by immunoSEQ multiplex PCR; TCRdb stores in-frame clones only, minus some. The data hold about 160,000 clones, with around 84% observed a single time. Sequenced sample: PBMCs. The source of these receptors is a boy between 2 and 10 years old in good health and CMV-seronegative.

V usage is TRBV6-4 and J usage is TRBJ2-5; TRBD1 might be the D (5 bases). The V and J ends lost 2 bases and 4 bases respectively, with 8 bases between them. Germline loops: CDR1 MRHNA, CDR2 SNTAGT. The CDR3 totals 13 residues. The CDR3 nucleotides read TGTGCCAGCAGTGACGGGCAGGGAGAGACCCAGTACTTC. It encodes CASSDGQGETQYF.

The CDR3 coding sequence is TGTGCCGCTAGGAGGGGAGGGGTCTGGGTTGAAAAACTGTTTTTT. This gives the protein CAARRGGVWVEKLFF. The chain carries TRBV30 and TRBJ1-4, with D possibly TRBD1 on 5 matching bases. Germline loops: CDR1 GTSNPN, CDR2 SVGIG (reference sequence). With 8 bases removed from V and 7 bases from J, the gap between germline ends came to 23 bases. The CDR3 loop spans 15 amino acids.

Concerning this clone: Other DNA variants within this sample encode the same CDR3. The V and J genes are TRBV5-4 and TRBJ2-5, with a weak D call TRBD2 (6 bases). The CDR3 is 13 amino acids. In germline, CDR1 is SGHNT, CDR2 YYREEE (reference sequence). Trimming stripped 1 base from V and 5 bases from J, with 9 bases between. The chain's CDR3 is CASSLSGDETQYF. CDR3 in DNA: TGTGCCAGCAGCTTGTCGGGGGATGAGACCCAGTACTTC.

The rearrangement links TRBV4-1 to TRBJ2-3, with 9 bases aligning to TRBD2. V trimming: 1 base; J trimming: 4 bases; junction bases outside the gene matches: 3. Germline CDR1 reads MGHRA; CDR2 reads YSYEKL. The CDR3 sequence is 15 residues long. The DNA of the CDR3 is TGCGCCAGCAGCCAAGCGGGCGGGAGGGCAGATACGCAGTATTTT. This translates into CASSQAGGRADTQYF.

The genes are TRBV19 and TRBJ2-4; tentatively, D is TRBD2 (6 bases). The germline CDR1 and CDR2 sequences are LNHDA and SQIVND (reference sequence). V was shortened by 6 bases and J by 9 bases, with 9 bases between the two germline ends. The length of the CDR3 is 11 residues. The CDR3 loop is CASSDGGIQYF. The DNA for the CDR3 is TGTGCCAGTAGCGACGGGGGCATTCAGTACTTC. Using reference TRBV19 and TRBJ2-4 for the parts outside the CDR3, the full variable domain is DGGITQSPKYLFRKEGQNVTLSCEQNLNHDAMYWYRQDPGQGLRLIYYSQIVNDFQKGDIAEGYSVSREKKESFPLTVTSAQKNPTAFYLCASSDGGIQYFGAGTRLSVL.

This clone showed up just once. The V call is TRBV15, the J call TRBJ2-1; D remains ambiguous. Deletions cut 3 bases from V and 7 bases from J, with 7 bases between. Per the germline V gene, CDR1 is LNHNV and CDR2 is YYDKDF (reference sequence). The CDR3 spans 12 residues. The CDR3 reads CATSSPYNEQFF. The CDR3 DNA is TGTGCCACCAGCAGTCCTTATAATGAGCAGTTCTTC.

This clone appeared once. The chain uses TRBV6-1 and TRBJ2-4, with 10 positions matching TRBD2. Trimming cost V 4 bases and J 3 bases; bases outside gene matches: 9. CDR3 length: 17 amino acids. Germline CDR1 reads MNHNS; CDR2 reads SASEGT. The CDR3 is CASSALAGVWVKNIQYF. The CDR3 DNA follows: TGTGCCAGCAGTGCGCTAGCGGGGGTGTGGGTCAAAAACATTCAGTACTTC.

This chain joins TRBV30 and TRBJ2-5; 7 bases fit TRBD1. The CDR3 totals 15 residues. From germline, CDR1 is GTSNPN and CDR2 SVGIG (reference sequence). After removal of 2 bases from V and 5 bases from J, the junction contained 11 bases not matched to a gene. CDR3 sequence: CAWSSGQGVKETQYF. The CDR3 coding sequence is TGTGCCTGGAGTAGTGGGCAGGGGGTGAAGGAGACCCAGTACTTC.

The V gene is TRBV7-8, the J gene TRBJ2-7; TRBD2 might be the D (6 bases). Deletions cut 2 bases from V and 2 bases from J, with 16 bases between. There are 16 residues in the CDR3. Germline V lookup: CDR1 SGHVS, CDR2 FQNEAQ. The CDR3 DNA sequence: TGTGCCAGCAGCTTATTGGGAGGACGGAGCCCCTACGAGCAGTACTTC. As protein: CASSLLGGRSPYEQYF.

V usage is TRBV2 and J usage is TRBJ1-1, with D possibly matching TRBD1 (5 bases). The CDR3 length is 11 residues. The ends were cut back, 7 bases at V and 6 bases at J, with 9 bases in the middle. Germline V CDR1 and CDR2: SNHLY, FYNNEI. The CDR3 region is CASMGGSEAFF. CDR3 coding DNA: TGTGCCAGCATGGGGGGTTCTGAAGCTTTCTTT. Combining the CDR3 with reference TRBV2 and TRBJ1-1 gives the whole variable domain EPEVTQTPSHQVTQMGQEVILRCVPISNHLYFYWYRQILGQKVEFLVSFYNNEISEKSEIFDDQFSVERPDGSNFTLKIRSTKLEDSAMYFCASMGGSEAFFGQGTRLTVV.

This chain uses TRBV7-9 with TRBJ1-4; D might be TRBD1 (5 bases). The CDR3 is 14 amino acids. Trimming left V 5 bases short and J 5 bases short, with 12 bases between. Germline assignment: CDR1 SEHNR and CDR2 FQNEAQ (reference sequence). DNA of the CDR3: TGTGCCAGCAGCCGAGACAGAAGGAATGAAAAACTGTTTTTT. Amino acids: CASSRDRRNEKLFF.

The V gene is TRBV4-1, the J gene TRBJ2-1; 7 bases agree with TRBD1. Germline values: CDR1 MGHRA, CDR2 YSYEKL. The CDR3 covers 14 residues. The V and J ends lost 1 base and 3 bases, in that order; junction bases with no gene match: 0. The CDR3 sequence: CASSQGTGYNEQFF. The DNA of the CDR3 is TGCGCCAGCAGCCAAGGGACAGGCTACAATGAGCAGTTCTTC.

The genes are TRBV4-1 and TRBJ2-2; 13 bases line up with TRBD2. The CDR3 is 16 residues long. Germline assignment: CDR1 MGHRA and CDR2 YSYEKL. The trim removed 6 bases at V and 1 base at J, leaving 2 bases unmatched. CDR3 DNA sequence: TGCGCCAGCAGACGGACTAGCGGGAGGAACACCGGGGAGCTGTTTTTT. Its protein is CASRRTSGRNTGELFF.

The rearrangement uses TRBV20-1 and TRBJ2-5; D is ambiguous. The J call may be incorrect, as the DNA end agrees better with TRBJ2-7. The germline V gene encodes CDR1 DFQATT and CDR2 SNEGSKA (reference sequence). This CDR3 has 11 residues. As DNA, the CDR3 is TGCAGTGCTAGAGGTCTCTACGAGCAGTACTTC. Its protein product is CSARGLYEQYF.

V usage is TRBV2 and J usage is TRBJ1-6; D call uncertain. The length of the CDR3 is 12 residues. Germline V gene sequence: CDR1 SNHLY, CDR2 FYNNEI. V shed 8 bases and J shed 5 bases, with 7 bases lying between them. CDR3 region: CASEGDNSPLHF. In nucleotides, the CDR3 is TGTGCCAGCGAGGGAGATAATTCACCCCTCCACTTT. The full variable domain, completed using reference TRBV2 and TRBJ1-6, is EPEVTQTPSHQVTQMGQEVILRCVPISNHLYFYWYRQILGQKVEFLVSFYNNEISEKSEIFDDQFSVERPDGSNFTLKIRSTKLEDSAMYFCASEGDNSPLHFGNGTRLTVT.

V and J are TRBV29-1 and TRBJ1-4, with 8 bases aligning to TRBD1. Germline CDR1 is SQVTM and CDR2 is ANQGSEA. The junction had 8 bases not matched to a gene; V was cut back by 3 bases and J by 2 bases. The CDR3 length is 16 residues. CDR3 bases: TGCAGCGTTGAGGACAGGGACTTTGGGACTAATGAAAAACTGTTTTTT. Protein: CSVEDRDFGTNEKLFF.

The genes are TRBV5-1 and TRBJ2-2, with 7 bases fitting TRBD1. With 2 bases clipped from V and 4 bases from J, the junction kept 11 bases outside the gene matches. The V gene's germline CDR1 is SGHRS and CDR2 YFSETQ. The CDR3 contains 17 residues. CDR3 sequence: CASSLRPGTDPTGELFF. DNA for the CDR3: TGCGCCAGCAGCTTAAGACCCGGGACAGACCCCACCGGGGAGCTGTTTTTT.

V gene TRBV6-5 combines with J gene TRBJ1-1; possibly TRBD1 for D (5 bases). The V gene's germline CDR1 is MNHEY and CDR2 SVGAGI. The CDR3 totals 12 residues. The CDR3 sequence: CATARGKTEAFF. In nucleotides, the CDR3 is TGTGCGACAGCACGTGGGAAAACTGAAGCTTTCTTT.

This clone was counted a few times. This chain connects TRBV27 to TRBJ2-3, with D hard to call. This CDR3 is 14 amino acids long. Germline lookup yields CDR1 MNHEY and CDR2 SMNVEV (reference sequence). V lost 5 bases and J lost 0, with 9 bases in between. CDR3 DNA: TGTGCCAGCAGTGTGCGCCTGAGCACAGATACGCAGTATTTT. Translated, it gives CASSVRLSTDTQYF.

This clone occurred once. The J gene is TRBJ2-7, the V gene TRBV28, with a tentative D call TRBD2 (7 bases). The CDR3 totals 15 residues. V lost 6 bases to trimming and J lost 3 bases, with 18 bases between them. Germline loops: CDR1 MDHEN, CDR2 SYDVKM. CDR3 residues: CASSHPRRGLYEQYV. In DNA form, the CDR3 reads TGTGCCAGCAGCCACCCCCGGCGGGGGCTCTACGAGCAGTACGTC.

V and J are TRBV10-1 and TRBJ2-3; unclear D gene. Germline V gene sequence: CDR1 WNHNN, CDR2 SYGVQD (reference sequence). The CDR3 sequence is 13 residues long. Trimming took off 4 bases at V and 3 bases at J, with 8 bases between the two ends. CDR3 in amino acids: CASSASTTDTQYF. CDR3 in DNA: TGCGCCAGCAGTGCAAGCACGACAGATACGCAGTATTTT.

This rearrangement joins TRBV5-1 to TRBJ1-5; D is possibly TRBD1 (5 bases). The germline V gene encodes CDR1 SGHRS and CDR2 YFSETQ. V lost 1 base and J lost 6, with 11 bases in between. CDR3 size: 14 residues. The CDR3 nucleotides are TGCGCCAGCAGCTTGAGCCTGGGGGGTCAGCCCCAGCATTTT. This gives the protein CASSLSLGGQPQHF.

The chain's CDR3 is CASSSRQGPSYEQYF. CDR3 DNA sequence: TGTGCCAGCAGCTCCCGACAGGGGCCTTCCTACGAGCAGTACTTC. The chain joins TRBV7-8 to TRBJ2-5; 8 bases align to TRBD1. The DNA end favors TRBJ2-7, so the J call may be wrong. This CDR3 is 15 amino acids long. Germline-derived CDR1 and CDR2 are SGHVS and FQNEAQ.

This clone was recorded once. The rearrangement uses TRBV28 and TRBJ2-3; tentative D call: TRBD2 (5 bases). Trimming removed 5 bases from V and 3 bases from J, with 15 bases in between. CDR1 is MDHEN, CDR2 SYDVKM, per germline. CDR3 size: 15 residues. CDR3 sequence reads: CASSHSSGGTDTQYF. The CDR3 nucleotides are TGTGCCAGCAGTCATTCGTCAGGAGGAACAGATACGCAGTATTTT.

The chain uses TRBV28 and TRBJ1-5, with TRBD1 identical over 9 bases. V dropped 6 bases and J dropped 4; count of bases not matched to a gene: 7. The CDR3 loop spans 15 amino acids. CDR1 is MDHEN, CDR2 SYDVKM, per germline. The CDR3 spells CASSHRQGGNQPQHF. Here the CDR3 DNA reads TGTGCCAGCAGCCATAGACAGGGGGGGAATCAGCCCCAGCATTTT.

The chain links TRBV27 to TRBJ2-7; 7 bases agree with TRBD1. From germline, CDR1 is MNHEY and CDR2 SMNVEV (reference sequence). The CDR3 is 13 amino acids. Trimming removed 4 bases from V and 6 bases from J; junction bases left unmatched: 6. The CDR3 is CASSSRGFGEQYF. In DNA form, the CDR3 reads TGTGCCAGCAGTTCCAGGGGGTTCGGCGAGCAGTACTTC.

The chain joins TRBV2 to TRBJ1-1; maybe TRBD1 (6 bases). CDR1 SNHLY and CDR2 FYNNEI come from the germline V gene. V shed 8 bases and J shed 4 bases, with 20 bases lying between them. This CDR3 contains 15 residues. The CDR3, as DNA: TGTGCCAGCTTGGGGGGGCTAAGGGGGAGCACTGAAGCTTTCTTT. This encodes CASLGGLRGSTEAFF.